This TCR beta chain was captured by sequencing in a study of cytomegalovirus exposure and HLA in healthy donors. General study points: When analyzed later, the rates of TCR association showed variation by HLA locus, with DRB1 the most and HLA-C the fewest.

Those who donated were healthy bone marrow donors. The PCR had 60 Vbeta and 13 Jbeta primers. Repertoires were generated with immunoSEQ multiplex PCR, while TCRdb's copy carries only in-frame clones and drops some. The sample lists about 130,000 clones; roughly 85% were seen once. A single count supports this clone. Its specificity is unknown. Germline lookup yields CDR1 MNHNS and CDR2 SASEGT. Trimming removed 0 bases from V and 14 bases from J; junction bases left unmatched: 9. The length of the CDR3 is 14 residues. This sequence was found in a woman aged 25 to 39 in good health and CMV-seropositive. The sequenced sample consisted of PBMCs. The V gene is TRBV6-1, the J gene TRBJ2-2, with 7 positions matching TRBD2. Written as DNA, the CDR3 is TGTGCCAGCAGTGAAGCGTGGGGGGGGGATTTCCTGTTTTTT. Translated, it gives CASSEAWGGDFLFF.